This TCR beta chain was captured by sequencing in a study of cytomegalovirus exposure and HLA in healthy donors. This clone has a handful of counts. The PCR made use of 60 Vbeta and 13 Jbeta primers. Only in-frame clones appear in the TCRdb table, and some are missing; sequencing was by immunoSEQ multiplex PCR. The sample lists around 100,000 clones, 70% to 80% occurring once. Trimming took off 3 bases at V and 0 bases at J, with 21 bases between the two ends. Germline CDR1 and CDR2: MNHEY and SMNVEV (reference sequence). This CDR3 contains 18 residues. The chain combines TRBV27 with TRBJ2-7; D might be TRBD2 (5 bases). The clonotype comes from a woman between 18 and 29 years old in good health and CMV-seropositive. Sequenced: PBMCs. CDR3 nucleotides: TGTGCCAGCAGTTTGAGACGCGGGCTGACAACATCCTCCTACGAGCAGTACTTC. Translated: CASSLRRGLTTSSYEQYF.